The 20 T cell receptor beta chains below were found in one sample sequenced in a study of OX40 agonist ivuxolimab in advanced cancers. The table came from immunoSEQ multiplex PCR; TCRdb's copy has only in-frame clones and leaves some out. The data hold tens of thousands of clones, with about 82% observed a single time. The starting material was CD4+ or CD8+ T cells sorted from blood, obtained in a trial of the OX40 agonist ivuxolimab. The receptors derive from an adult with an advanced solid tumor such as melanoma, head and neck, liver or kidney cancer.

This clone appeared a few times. This CDR3 reads CASSQGDRAGANVLTF. DNA of the CDR3: TGCGCCAGCAGCCAAGGTGACAGGGCTGGGGCCAACGTCCTGACTTTC. The chain couples TRBV4-1 to TRBJ2-6, with TRBD1 matching over 7 bases. The CDR3 contains 16 residues. Trimming took 1 base from V and 2 from J; bases not matched to a gene: 2. From germline, CDR1 is MGHRA and CDR2 YSYEKL.

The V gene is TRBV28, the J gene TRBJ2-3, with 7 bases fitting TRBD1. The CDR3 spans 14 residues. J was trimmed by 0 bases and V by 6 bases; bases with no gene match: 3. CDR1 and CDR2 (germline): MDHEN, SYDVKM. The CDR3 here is CASRVGQSTDTQYF. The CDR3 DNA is TGTGCCAGCAGAGTGGGACAGAGCACAGATACGCAGTATTTT. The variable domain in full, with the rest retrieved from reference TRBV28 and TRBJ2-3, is DVKVTQSSRYLVKRTGEKVFLECVQDMDHENMFWYRQDPGLGLRLIYFSYDVKMKEKGDIPEGYSVSREKKERFSLILESASTNQTSMYLCASRVGQSTDTQYFGPGTRLTVL.

The CDR3 coding sequence is TGTGCCAGCAGTGCGACAGGACCCACAGATACGCAGTATTTT. This codes for CASSATGPTDTQYF. The chain couples TRBV2 to TRBJ2-3; perhaps TRBD1 as D (6 bases). The CDR3 is 14 amino acids. With 4 bases removed from V and 2 bases from J, the gap between germline ends came to 10 bases. Looked up from germline, CDR1 is SNHLY and CDR2 is FYNNEI.

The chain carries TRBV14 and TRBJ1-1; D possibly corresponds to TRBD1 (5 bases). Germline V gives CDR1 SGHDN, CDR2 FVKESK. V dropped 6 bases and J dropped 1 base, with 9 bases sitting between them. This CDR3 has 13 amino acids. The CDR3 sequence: CASSRQTNTEAFF. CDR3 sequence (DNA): TGTGCCAGCAGTCGACAGACGAACACTGAAGCTTTCTTT.

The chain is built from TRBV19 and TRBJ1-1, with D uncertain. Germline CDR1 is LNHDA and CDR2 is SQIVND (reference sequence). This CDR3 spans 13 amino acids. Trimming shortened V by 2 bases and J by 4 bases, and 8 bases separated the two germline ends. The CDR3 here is CASSIKGSTEAFF. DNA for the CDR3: TGTGCCAGTAGTATAAAGGGTAGCACTGAAGCTTTCTTT.

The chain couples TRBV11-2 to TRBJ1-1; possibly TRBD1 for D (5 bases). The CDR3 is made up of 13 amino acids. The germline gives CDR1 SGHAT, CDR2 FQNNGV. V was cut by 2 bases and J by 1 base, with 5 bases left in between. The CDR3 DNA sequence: TGTGCCAGCAGCTTAAGGGGGAACACTGAAGCTTTCTTT. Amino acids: CASSLRGNTEAFF.

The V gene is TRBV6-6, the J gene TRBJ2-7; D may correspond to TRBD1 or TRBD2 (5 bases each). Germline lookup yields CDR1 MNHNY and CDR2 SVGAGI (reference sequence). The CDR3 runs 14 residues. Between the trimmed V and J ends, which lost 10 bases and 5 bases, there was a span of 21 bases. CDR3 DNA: TGTGCCATCGCTCAGGAGGTCAGGGCCCACGAGCAGTACTTC. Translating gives CAIAQEVRAHEQYF.

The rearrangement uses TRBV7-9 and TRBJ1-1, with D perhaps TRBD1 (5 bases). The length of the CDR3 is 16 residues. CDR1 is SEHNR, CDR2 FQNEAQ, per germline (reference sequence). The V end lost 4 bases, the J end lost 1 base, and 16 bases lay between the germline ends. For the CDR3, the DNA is TGTGCCAGCAGCTACGCCCCGGGGGAAGGGAACACTGAAGCTTTCTTT. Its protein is CASSYAPGEGNTEAFF.

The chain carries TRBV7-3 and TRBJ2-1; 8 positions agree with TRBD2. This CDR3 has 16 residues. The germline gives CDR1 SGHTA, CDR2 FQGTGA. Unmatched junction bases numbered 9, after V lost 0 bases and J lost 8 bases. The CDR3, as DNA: TGTGCCAGCAGCTTAACAGGAGGGACTAGGGGACATGAGCAGTTCTTC. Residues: CASSLTGGTRGHEQFF.

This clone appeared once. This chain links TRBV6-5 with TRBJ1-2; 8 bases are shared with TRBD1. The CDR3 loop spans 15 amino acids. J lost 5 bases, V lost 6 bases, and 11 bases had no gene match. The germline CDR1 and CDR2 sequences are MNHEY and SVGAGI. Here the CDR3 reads CASRSYGQGGYGYTF. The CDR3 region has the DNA TGTGCCAGCAGATCCTACGGACAGGGAGGATATGGCTACACCTTC.

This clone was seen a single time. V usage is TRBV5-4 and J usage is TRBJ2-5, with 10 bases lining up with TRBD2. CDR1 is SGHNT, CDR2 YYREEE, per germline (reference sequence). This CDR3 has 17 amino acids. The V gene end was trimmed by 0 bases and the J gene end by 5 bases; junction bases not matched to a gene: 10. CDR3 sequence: CASSLGGASGSKETQYF. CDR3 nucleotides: TGTGCCAGCAGCTTGGGGGGCGCTAGCGGGAGTAAGGAGACCCAGTACTTC.

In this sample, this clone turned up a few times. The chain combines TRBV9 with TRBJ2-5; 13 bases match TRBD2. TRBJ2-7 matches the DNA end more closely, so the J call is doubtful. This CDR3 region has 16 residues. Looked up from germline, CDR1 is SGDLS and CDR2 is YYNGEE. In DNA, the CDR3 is TGTGCCAGCAGCGCGGGACTAGCGGGGAGCTCCTACGAGCAGTACTTC. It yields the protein CASSAGLAGSSYEQYF.

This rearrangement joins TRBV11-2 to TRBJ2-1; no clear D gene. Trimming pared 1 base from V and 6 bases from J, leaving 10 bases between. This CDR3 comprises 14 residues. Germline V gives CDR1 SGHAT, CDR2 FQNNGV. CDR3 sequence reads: CASSLAIGFNEQFF. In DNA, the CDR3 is TGTGCCAGCAGCTTAGCCATAGGGTTCAATGAGCAGTTCTTC.

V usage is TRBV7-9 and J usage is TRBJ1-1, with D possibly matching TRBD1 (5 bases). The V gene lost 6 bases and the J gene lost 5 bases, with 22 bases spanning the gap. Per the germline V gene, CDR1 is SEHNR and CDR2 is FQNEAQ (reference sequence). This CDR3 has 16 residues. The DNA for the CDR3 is TGTGCCAGCAGTTTACGCCCCGGGGCAGGTGAAACTGAAGCTTTCTTT. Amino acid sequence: CASSLRPGAGETEAFF.

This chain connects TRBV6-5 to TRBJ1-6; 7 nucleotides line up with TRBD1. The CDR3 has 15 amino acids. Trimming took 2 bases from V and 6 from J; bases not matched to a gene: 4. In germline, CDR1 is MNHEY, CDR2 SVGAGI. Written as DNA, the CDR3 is TGTGCCAGCAGTTACCAGGGACAGCCTAATTCACCCCTCCACTTT. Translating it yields CASSYQGQPNSPLHF.

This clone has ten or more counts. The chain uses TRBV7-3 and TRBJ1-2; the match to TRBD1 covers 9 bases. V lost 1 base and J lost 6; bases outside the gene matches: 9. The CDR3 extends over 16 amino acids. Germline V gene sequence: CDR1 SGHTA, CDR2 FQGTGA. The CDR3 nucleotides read TGTGCCAGCAGCTTAAACCGGCCGGGACAGGGACATGGCTACACCTTC. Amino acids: CASSLNRPGQGHGYTF.

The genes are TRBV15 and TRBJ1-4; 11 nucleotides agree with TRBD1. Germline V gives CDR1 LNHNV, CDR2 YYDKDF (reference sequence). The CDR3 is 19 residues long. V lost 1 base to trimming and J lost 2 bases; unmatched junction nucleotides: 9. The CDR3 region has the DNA TGTGCCACCAGCAGAGCCCCTCTCCGGACAGGGGGCACTAATGAAAAACTGTTTTTT. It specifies CATSRAPLRTGGTNEKLFF.

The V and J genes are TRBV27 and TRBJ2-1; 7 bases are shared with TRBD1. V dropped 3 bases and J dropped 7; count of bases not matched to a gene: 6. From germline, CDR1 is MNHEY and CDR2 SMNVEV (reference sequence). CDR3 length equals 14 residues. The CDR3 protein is CASSFDRARNEQFF. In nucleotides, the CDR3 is TGTGCCAGCAGTTTCGACAGGGCCCGAAATGAGCAGTTCTTC.

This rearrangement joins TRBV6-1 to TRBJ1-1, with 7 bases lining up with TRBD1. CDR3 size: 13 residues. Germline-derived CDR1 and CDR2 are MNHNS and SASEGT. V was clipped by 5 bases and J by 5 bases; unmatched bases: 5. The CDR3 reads CASSHGQATEAFF. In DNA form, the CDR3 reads TGTGCCAGCAGTCACGGACAGGCGACTGAAGCTTTCTTT.

CDR3 nucleotide sequence: TGTGCCAGCTCACCAGCCTCTGATGGACTATACACAGATACGCAGTATTTT. This translates into CASSPASDGLYTDTQYF. The chain links TRBV18 to TRBJ2-3; the D gene is possibly TRBD2 (6 bases). Germline V lookup: CDR1 KGHSH, CDR2 LQKENI. The CDR3 has 17 residues. The ends were cut back, 2 bases at V and 2 bases at J, with 17 bases in the middle.